This entry concerns a single T cell receptor beta chain. This entry belongs to a study of blood T cell repertoires in COVID-19. In the study overall: Acute and convalescent COVID-19 samples came from the United States, Italy and Spain. From T cells, B-cell-depleted T cells, or PBMCs came the material, which was cDNA or gDNA.

The CDR3 length is 13 residues. CDR1 ENHRY and CDR2 SYGVKD come from the germline V gene. Trimming left V 3 bases short and J 6 bases short, with 11 bases between. Methods used by the authors: Estimation of nucleated cell counts relied on the amplification of reference gene primers. Only in-frame clones appear in the TCRdb table, and some are missing; sequencing was by immunoSEQ multiplex PCR. Clone size and V and J calls were adopted from that table, with D and trimming inferred from the DNA. Counted here are 90,000 or so clones, 85% occurring once; the ten biggest clones make up around 4%. Sequencing was performed on peripheral blood. The chain carries TRBV10-3 and TRBJ1-1; D is undetermined. The sequence was collected from a man aged 55 to 70 with acute or convalescent COVID-19. The CDR3 spells CAISDRRRPEAFF. CDR3 DNA: TGTGCCATCAGTGACCGGAGACGTCCTGAAGCTTTCTTT.